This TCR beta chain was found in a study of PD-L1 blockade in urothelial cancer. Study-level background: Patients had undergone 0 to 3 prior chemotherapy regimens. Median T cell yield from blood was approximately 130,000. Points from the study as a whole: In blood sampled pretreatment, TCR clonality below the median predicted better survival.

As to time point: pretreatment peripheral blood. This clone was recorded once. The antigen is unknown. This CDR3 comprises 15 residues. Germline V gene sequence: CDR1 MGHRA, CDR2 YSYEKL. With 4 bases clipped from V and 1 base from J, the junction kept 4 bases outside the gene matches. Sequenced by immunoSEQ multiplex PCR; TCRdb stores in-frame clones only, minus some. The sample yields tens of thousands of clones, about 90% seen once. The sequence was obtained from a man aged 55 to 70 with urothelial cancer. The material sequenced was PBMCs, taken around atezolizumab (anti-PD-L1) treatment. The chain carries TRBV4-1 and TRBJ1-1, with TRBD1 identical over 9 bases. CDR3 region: CASSRGQGKNTEAFF. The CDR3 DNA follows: TGCGCCAGCAGCCGCGGACAGGGGAAGAACACTGAAGCTTTCTTT.